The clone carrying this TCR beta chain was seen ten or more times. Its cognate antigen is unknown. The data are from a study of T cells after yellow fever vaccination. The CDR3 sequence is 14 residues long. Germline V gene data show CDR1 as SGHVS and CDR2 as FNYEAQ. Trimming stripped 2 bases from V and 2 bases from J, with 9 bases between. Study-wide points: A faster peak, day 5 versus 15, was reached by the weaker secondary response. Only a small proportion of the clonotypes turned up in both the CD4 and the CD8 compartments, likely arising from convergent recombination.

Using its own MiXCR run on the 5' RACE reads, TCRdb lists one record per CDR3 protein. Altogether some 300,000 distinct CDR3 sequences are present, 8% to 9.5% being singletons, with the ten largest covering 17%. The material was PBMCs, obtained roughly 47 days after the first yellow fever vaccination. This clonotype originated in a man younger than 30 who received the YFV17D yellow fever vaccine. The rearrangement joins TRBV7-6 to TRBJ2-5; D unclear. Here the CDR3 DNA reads TGTGCCAGCAGCTTACTCTCCCTGCAAGAGACCCAGTACTTC. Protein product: CASSLLSLQETQYF. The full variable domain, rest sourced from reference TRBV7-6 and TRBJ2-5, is GAGVSQSPRYKVTKRGQDVALRCDPISGHVSLYWYRQALGQGPEFLTYFNYEAQQDKSGLPNDRFSAERPEGSISTLTIQRTEQRDSAMYRCASSLLSLQETQYFGPGTRLLVL.